The present T cell receptor beta chain was sequenced within a study of OX40 agonist ivuxolimab in advanced cancers. Method: immunoSEQ multiplex PCR; TCRdb's copy keeps in-frame clones and lacks some. The table records 80,000 or so clones, almost 85% of them present only once. The sequencing used CD4+ or CD8+ T cells sorted from blood, collected in a trial of the OX40 agonist ivuxolimab. The receptor comes from an adult with an advanced solid tumor such as melanoma, head and neck, liver or kidney cancer.

For the CDR3, the DNA is TGTGCCATCAGTGGGGCGGGGGCAGATACGCAGTATTTT. Translation gives CAISGAGADTQYF. V usage is TRBV10-3 and J usage is TRBJ2-3; 7 bases are a match to TRBD2. V was clipped by 4 bases and J by 4 bases; unmatched bases: 2. The CDR3 consists of 13 residues. The germline gives CDR1 ENHRY, CDR2 SYGVKD.